Presented here are 9 T cell receptor beta chains from one specimen sequenced in a study of T-cell reconstitution after alpha-beta-depleted transplantation in children. Unique molecular identifiers were used in preparing the TCRbeta library. TCRdb reanalysed the PCR reads using MiXCR and keeps one entry per CDR3 protein. Of about a million distinct CDR3 sequences in the sample, roughly 29% were seen once. Sequenced material: PBMCs, mostly from graft donor cells, taken 360 days after TCRalphabeta/CD19-depleted stem cell transplant. The source of these receptors is a boy under two years old who had a stem cell transplant for SCID, so the T cells may come from the graft donor.

The genes are TRBV20-1 and TRBJ2-7; TRBD1 might be the D (5 bases). Per germline, CDR1 DFQATT and CDR2 SNEGSKA (reference sequence). The V end lost 0 bases, the J end lost 1 base, and 13 bases lay between the germline ends. This CDR3 has 15 residues. The CDR3 is CSARDSGAVSYEQYF. CDR3 bases: TGCAGTGCTAGAGATAGTGGGGCGGTTTCCTACGAGCAGTACTTC.

The CDR3 DNA reads as TGTGCCAGCAGACTTGGGACAGGGAGTGAAAAACTGTTTTTT. This sequence encodes CASRLGTGSEKLFF. The gene calls are TRBV6-1 and TRBJ1-4; 9 bases match TRBD1. This CDR3 has 14 residues. The V segment lost 6 bases and the J segment 7 bases; nucleotides outside the gene matches: 6. Germline lookup yields CDR1 MNHNS and CDR2 SASEGT.

This chain connects TRBV10-3 to TRBJ2-5, with TRBD2 as a possible D gene (5 bases). Germline values: CDR1 ENHRY, CDR2 SYGVKD. This CDR3 region has 11 residues. With 10 bases removed from V and 4 bases from J, the gap between germline ends came to 10 bases. CDR3 residues: CATGNGETQYF. For the CDR3, the DNA is TGTGCCACCGGGAACGGAGAGACCCAGTACTTC.

There are a few counts of this clonotype. V and J are TRBV11-2 and TRBJ2-3, with 7 nucleotides matching TRBD1. CDR3 length equals 16 residues. The trim removed 5 bases at V and 4 bases at J, leaving 12 bases unmatched. CDR1 and CDR2 from the germline V gene are SGHAT and FQNNGV. This CDR3 reads CASSQIRGLLADTQYF. DNA of the CDR3: TGTGCCAGCAGCCAAATCAGGGGGTTACTGGCAGATACGCAGTATTTT.

The genes are TRBV4-2 and TRBJ2-7, with 10 bases lining up with TRBD2. V was clipped by 4 bases and J by 6 bases; unmatched bases: 9. Germline loops: CDR1 LGHNA, CDR2 YNFKEQ. This CDR3 is 15 amino acids long. DNA of the CDR3: TGTGCCAGCAGCCCCCTAAGCGGGGGGGCCGGCGAGCAGTACTTC. Translating gives CASSPLSGGAGEQYF.

This rearrangement joins TRBV9 to TRBJ1-3; D not resolved. Germline values: CDR1 SGDLS, CDR2 YYNGEE. Trimming took 4 bases from V and 4 from J, leaving 15 bases between them. This CDR3 is 15 amino acids long. The CDR3 reads CASSPVAGQGNTIYF. The CDR3 DNA sequence: TGTGCCAGCAGCCCGGTCGCGGGTCAGGGAAACACCATATATTTT.

This clonotype has more than one count but fewer than ten. The chain recombines TRBV6-1 with TRBJ2-7, with 8 bases identical to TRBD1. V was clipped by 2 bases and J by 1 base; unmatched bases: 1. This CDR3 has 14 amino acids. The germline gives CDR1 MNHNS, CDR2 SASEGT. The CDR3, as DNA: TGTGCCAGCAGTGAAAGGACAGGGTCCTACGAGCAGTACTTC. Encoded protein: CASSERTGSYEQYF.

This clonotype was detected a few times. The rearrangement joins TRBV27 to TRBJ2-3; D perhaps matches TRBD2 (6 bases). Germline lookup yields CDR1 MNHEY and CDR2 SMNVEV (reference sequence). The CDR3 extends over 14 amino acids. The V end lost 4 bases, the J end lost 7 bases, and 15 bases lay between the germline ends. In DNA form, the CDR3 reads TGTGCCAGCAGTTCCCCCGGGCGGGGACATACGCAGTATTTT. It codes for CASSSPGRGHTQYF.

This chain links TRBV12-3 or TRBV12-4 with TRBJ2-3; D possibly corresponds to TRBD1 (6 bases). The CDR3 contains 15 residues. V was clipped by 3 bases and J by 4 bases, with 14 bases between them. CDR3 sequence reads: CASSLLGAGADTQYF. CDR3 DNA sequence: TGTGCCAGCAGTTTGTTGGGGGCAGGGGCAGATACGCAGTATTTT.